The 9 T cell receptor beta chains below come from one sample, sequenced in a study of T cell changes during pregnancy in multiple sclerosis. Using immunoSEQ multiplex PCR, the repertoire was profiled, and TCRdb retains in-frame clones only, with some absent. The data contain tens of thousands of clones, under 95% of them seen just once; the ten biggest clones take up approximately 3.4%. The material sequenced was CD8+ T cells from peripheral blood mononuclear cells, taken in the second trimester of pregnancy. These receptors came from a female donor with multiple sclerosis, enrolled in a pregnancy study.

The chain links TRBV9 to TRBJ2-1, with TRBD2 identical over 8 bases. The CDR3 is 15 residues long. V lost 0 bases to trimming and J lost 5 bases; unmatched junction nucleotides: 4. Germline-derived CDR1 and CDR2 are SGDLS and YYNGEE. The CDR3 here is CASSVGSGANNEQFF. The CDR3 coding sequence is TGTGCCAGCAGCGTAGGTAGCGGGGCAAACAATGAGCAGTTCTTC.

The chain links TRBV6-1 to TRBJ1-4; the match to TRBD1 covers 11 bases. Germline CDR1 is MNHNS and CDR2 is SASEGT. This CDR3 comprises 17 residues. V gave up 2 bases and J gave up 10 bases; unmatched junction bases: 12. CDR3 loop: CASSEWGQGDLLGKLFF. The CDR3, as DNA: TGTGCCAGCAGTGAATGGGGACAGGGGGACCTACTGGGAAAACTGTTTTTT.

In its sample, this clone was seen once. The V gene is TRBV27, the J gene TRBJ2-3; unclear D gene. V gave up 5 bases and J gave up 3 bases, with 9 bases separating them. From germline, CDR1 is MNHEY and CDR2 SMNVEV (reference sequence). The CDR3 runs to 13 residues. As DNA, the CDR3 is TGTGCCAGCAGTCCCAGGTGGACAGATACGCAGTATTTT. It encodes CASSPRWTDTQYF.

The J gene is TRBJ2-1, the V gene TRBV5-1; TRBD2 is a possible D gene (6 bases). Germline V gene data show CDR1 as SGHRS and CDR2 as YFSETQ. V lost 0 bases, J lost 7 bases, and 23 bases lay in between. The length of the CDR3 is 18 residues. This CDR3 is CASSLVGGDYRSGNEQFF. The CDR3 DNA sequence: TGCGCCAGCAGCTTGGTGGGGGGAGACTACCGGAGTGGGAATGAGCAGTTCTTC.

This chain uses TRBV19 with TRBJ2-1, with D possibly matching TRBD2 (6 bases). The CDR3 totals 15 residues. V lost 1 base and J 2 bases, leaving 9 bases between the germline ends. CDR1 and CDR2 from the germline V gene are LNHDA and SQIVND (reference sequence). In nucleotides, the CDR3 is TGTGCCAGTAGTATAGCGGGAGAACCCTACAATGAGCAGTTCTTC. Its protein product is CASSIAGEPYNEQFF. The complete variable domain, with remaining parts taken from reference TRBV19 and TRBJ2-1, reads DGGITQSPKYLFRKEGQNVTLSCEQNLNHDAMYWYRQDPGQGLRLIYYSQIVNDFQKGDIAEGYSVSREKKESFPLTVTSAQKNPTAFYLCASSIAGEPYNEQFFGPGTRLTVL.

This clone has just one count. The chain employs TRBV27 and TRBJ2-1; 9 positions agree with TRBD1. Trimming at V came to 3 bases and at J to 3 bases, leaving 3 bases not matched to a gene. The CDR3 sequence is 15 residues long. Germline V lookup: CDR1 MNHEY, CDR2 SMNVEV (reference sequence). The CDR3 reads CASSLGQGHYNEQFF. In nucleotides, the CDR3 is TGTGCCAGCAGTTTGGGACAGGGCCACTACAATGAGCAGTTCTTC.

The CDR3 spells CATVEREGPFF. The CDR3, as DNA: TGTGCCACAGTAGAGCGGGAGGGCCCCTTCTTC. The J gene is TRBJ2-1, the V gene TRBV21-1; the table names TRBD2, a call not compared with the DNA. TRBV21-1 represents a pseudogene. This CDR3 contains 11 residues.

The rearrangement joins TRBV9 to TRBJ2-7; TRBD2 is a possible D gene (9 bases). This CDR3 spans 15 amino acids. Trimming left V 3 bases short and J 5 bases short, with 18 bases between. The germline CDR1 and CDR2 sequences are SGDLS and YYNGEE. CDR3: CASSGGLAGQDEQYF. Written as DNA, the CDR3 is TGTGCCAGCAGCGGGGGCCTAGCGGGACAGGACGAGCAGTACTTC.

This chain joins TRBV6-1 and TRBJ2-2, with 11 bases fitting TRBD2. There are 17 residues in the CDR3. Germline lookup yields CDR1 MNHNS and CDR2 SASEGT. With V trimmed by 2 bases and J by 3 bases, 5 bases remained unmatched. The CDR3 coding sequence is TGTGCCAGCAGTGAAAGGGGACTAGCGGAGTACACCGGGGAGCTGTTTTTT. Translating it yields CASSERGLAEYTGELFF.